Following are 8 T cell receptor beta chains from one sample sequenced in a study of shared clonotypes between healthy human individuals. Generated by immunoSEQ multiplex PCR, the TCRdb table keeps only in-frame clones and is missing some. The sample has millions of clones; just over 90% are singletons. The sequencing input was naive CD4+ T cells from PBMCs. Subset indicated: CD45RA+ positively selected. Receptors were obtained from a man in his late teens or twenties in good health. Some clones in this sample may be carry-over from other donors' samples.

The chain couples TRBV7-9 to TRBJ2-1; D gene unclear. Germline CDR1 SEHNR, CDR2 FQNEAQ (reference sequence). The V end was cut by 3 bases, the J end by 0 bases, with 9 bases between. This CDR3 comprises 15 residues. DNA for the CDR3: TGTGCCAGCAGCTTCCCGAGGAGCTCCTACAATGAGCAGTTCTTC. As protein: CASSFPRSSYNEQFF.

The chain couples TRBV28 to TRBJ2-1; 9 bases fit TRBD2. The germline CDR1 and CDR2 sequences are MDHEN and SYDVKM. There are 16 residues in the CDR3. The ends lost 6 bases at V and 2 bases at J; junction bases unmatched: 8. The CDR3 reads CASRLRSGGTYNEQFF. For the CDR3, the DNA is TGTGCCAGCAGACTCCGTAGCGGGGGAACCTACAATGAGCAGTTCTTC.

The chain links TRBV7-9 to TRBJ2-2; the D is unclear. CDR3 size: 12 residues. Per the germline V gene, CDR1 is SEHNR and CDR2 is FQNEAQ (reference sequence). Trimming took off 5 bases at V and 4 bases at J, with 5 bases between the two ends. The CDR3 spells CASSPRTGELFF. Here the CDR3 DNA reads TGTGCCAGCAGCCCTCGCACCGGGGAGCTGTTTTTT. Based on the CDR3 plus reference TRBV7-9 and TRBJ2-2, the full variable domain is DTGVSQNPRHKITKRGQNVTFRCDPISEHNRLYWYRQTLGQGPEFLTYFQNEAQLEKSRLLSDRFSAERPKGSFSTLEIQRTEQGDSAMYLCASSPRTGELFFGEGSRLTVL.

V gene TRBV5-8 combines with J gene TRBJ2-1, with 7 positions matching TRBD1. With V trimmed by 5 bases and J by 3 bases, 2 bases remained unmatched. Germline values: CDR1 SGHTS, CDR2 YDEGEE. The CDR3 covers 13 residues. The CDR3 coding sequence is TGTGCCAGCAGTCGGGACAGCTACAATGAGCAGTTCTTC. Its translation: CASSRDSYNEQFF.

The chain employs TRBV5-1 and TRBJ2-7; 9 nucleotides agree with TRBD2. This CDR3 spans 17 amino acids. V dropped 0 bases and J dropped 0; count of bases not matched to a gene: 7. CDR1 is SGHRS, CDR2 YFSETQ, per germline. CDR3: CASSLGLAAWSSYEQYF. The CDR3 coding sequence is TGCGCCAGCAGCTTGGGACTAGCGGCTTGGAGCTCCTACGAGCAGTACTTC.

The chain links TRBV4-2 to TRBJ2-5, with TRBD1 as a possible D gene (6 bases). CDR3 size: 17 residues. Germline values: CDR1 LGHNA, CDR2 YNFKEQ. The V and J ends lost 1 base and 4 bases respectively, with 19 bases between them. The DNA of the CDR3 is TGTGCCAGCAGCCAAGGAGGGGGAAGTTTGCGTGGAGAGACCCAGTACTTC. Protein: CASSQGGGSLRGETQYF.

The count of this clone is one. The chain couples TRBV9 to TRBJ2-1; D is tentatively TRBD1 or TRBD2 (7 bases each). Germline V gene sequence: CDR1 SGDLS, CDR2 YYNGEE. V was shortened by 0 bases and J by 5 bases, with 21 bases between the two germline ends. This CDR3 has 18 amino acids. Here the CDR3 DNA reads TGTGCCAGCAGCGTAGCAGGGGGAGGGAGCTTCGGAGACAATGAGCAGTTCTTC. Protein product: CASSVAGGGSFGDNEQFF.

The chain joins TRBV4-2 to TRBJ1-5; unclear D gene. The CDR3 length is 17 residues. V shed 0 bases and J shed 0 bases, with 12 bases lying between them. CDR1 is LGHNA, CDR2 YNFKEQ, per germline. The CDR3 bases are TGTGCCAGCAGCCAAGATCCAGGATTTCTTAGCAATCAGCCCCAGCATTTT. This gives the protein CASSQDPGFLSNQPQHF.